Sequencing of this T cell receptor (beta chain) was carried out in a study of technical replicates of blood from a handful of donors. Method: immunoSEQ multiplex PCR; TCRdb's copy keeps in-frame clones and lacks some. The sample shows about 84,000 clones, 97% of them seen only once. This receptor was identified in a human donor in good health. Sequencing was done on a sample of T cells isolated from PBMCs.

CDR3 region: CAIRTTGVNYEQYF. CDR3 in DNA: TGTGCCATCAGAACGACAGGGGTCAACTACGAGCAGTACTTC. This chain joins TRBV10-3 and TRBJ2-7; TRBD1 agrees at 8 bases. V shed 6 bases, J shed 3 bases, and the junction held 7 bases outside the gene matches. The V gene's germline CDR1 is ENHRY and CDR2 SYGVKD. This CDR3 contains 14 residues.